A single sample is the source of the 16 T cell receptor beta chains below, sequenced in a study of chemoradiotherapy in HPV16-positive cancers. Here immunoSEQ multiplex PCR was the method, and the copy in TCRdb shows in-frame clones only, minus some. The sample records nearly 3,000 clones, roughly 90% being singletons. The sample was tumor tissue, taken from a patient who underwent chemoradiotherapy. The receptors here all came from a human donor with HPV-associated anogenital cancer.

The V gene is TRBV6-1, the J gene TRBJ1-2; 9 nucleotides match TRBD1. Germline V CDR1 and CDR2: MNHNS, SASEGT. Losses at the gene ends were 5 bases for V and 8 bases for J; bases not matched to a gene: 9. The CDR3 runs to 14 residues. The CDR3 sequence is CASSLGQGLGGYTF. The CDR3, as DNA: TGTGCCAGCAGTCTTGGACAGGGGTTGGGAGGCTACACCTTC.

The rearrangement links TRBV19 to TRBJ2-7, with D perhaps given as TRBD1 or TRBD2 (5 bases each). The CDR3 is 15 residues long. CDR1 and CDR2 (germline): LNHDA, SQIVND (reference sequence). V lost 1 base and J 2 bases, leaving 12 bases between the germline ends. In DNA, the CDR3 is TGTGCCAGTAGTATAGCTCATTGGGACGCCTACGAGCAGTACTTC. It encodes CASSIAHWDAYEQYF.

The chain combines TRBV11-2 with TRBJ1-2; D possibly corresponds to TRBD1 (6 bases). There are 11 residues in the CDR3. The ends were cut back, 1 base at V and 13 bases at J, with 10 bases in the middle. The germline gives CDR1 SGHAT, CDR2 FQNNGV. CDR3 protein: CASSLGQVPTF. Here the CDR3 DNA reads TGTGCCAGCAGCTTAGGACAGGTACCCACCTTC.

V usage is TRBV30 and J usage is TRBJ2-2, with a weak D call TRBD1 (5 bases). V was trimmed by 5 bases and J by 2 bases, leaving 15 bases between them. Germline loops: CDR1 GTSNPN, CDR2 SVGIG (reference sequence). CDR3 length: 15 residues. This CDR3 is CAWLLKGPNTGELFF. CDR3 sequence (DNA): TGTGCCTGGTTGTTGAAGGGGCCCAACACCGGGGAGCTGTTTTTT.

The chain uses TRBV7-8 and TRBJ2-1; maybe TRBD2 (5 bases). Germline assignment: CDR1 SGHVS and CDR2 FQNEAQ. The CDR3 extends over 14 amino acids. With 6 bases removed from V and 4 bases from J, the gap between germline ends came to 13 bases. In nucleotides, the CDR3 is TGTGCCAGCAGGTTGGCGAGCGGATACAATGAGCAGTTCTTC. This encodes CASRLASGYNEQFF.

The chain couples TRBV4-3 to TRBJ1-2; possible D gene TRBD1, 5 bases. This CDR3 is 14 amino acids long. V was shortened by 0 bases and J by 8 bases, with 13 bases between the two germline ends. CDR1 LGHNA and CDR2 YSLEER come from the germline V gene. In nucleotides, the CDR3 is TGCGCCAGCAGCCAAGACGGAAAGGGGAGGGGCTACACCTTC. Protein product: CASSQDGKGRGYTF.

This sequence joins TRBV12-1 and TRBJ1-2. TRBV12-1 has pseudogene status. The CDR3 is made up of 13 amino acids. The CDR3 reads CASSFAVGYGYTF. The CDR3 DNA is TGTGCCAGCAGCTTTGCGGTTGGGTATGGCTACACCTTC.

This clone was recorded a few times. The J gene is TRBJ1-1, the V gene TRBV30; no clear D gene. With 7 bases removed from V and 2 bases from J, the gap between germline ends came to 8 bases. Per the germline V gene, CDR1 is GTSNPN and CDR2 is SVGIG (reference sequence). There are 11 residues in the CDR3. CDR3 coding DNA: TGTGCCTCGGAGCGAAACACTGAAGCTTTCTTT. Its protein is CASERNTEAFF.

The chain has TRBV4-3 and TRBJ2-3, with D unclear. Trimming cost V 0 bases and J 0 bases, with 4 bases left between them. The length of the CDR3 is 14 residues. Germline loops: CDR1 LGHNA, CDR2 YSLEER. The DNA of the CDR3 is TGCGCCAGCAGCCAAGATAGTAGCACAGATACGCAGTATTTT. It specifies CASSQDSSTDTQYF.

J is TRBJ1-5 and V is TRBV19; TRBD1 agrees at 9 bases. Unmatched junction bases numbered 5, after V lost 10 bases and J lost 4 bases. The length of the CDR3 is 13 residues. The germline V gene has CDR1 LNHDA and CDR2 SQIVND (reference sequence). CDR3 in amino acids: CATQTGGNQPQHF. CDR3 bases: TGTGCCACCCAGACAGGGGGTAATCAGCCCCAGCATTTT.

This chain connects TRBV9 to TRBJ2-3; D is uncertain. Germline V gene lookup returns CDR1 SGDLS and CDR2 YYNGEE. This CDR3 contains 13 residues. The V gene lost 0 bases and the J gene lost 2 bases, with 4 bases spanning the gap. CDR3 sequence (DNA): TGTGCCAGCAGCGTAGAAGCCACAGATACGCAGTATTTT. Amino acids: CASSVEATDTQYF.

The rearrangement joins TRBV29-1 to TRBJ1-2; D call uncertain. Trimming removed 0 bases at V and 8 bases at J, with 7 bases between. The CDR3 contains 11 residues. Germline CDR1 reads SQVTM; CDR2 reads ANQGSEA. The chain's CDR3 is CSVEETGGYTF. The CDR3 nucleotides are TGCAGCGTTGAAGAAACCGGGGGCTACACCTTC. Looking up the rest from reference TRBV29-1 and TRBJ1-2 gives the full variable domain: SAVISQKPSRDICQRGTSLTIQCQVDSQVTMMFWYRQQPGQSLTLIATANQGSEATYESGFVIDKFPISRPNLTFSTLTVSNMSPEDSSIYLCSVEETGGYTFGSGTRLTVV.

CDR3 sequence reads: CASRPTTTDTQYF. For the CDR3, the DNA is TGTGCCAGCAGACCCACTACCACAGATACGCAGTATTTT. The V and J genes are TRBV7-2 and TRBJ2-3, with no clear D. This CDR3 is built from 13 residues. The V and J ends lost 6 bases and 2 bases respectively, with 9 bases between them. CDR1 SGHTA and CDR2 FQGNSA come from the germline V gene.

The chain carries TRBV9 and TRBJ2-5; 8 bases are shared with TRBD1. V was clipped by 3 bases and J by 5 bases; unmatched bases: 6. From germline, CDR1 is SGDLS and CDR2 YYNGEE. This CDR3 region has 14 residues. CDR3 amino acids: CASSAGQGWETQYF. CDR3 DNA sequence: TGTGCCAGCAGCGCAGGACAGGGCTGGGAGACCCAGTACTTC. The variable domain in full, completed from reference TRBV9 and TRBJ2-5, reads DSGVTQTPKHLITATGQRVTLRCSPRSGDLSVYWYQQSLDQGLQFLIQYYNGEERAKGNILERFSAQQFPDLHSELNLSSLELGDSALYFCASSAGQGWETQYFGPGTRLLVL.

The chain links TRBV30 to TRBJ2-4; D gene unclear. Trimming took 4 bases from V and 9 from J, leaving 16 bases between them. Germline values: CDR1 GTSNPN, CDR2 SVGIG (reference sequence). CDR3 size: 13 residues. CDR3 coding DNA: TGTGCCTGGAACCCTATCGTAGGTGGCATTCAGTACTTC. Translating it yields CAWNPIVGGIQYF.

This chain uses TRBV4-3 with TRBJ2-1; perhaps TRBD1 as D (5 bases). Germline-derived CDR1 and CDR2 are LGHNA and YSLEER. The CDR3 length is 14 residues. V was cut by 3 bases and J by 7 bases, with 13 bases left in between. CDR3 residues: CASSQAWGPNEQFF. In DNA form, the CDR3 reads TGCGCCAGCAGCCAGGCCTGGGGCCCGAATGAGCAGTTCTTC.